This T cell receptor (beta chain) comes out of a study of memory CD4+ T cells and cytomegalovirus serostatus. The method was immunoSEQ multiplex PCR; TCRdb's version includes in-frame clones alone and lacks a portion of them. Here the sample spans roughly 54,000 clones, around 78% being singletons. The sort gate was single viable CD3+CD4+CD8-CD45RO+ cells for memory CD4+ T cells. The CDR3 loop spans 14 amino acids. CDR1 SGHRS and CDR2 YFSETQ come from the germline V gene. With 0 bases removed from V and 3 bases from J, the gap between germline ends came to 10 bases. This clone was seen just once. The J gene is TRBJ2-7, the V gene TRBV5-1; a weak D match, TRBD2 (6 bases). The TCR was taken from an adult in good health and CMV-seronegative. The sequenced sample consisted of memory CD4+ T cells from blood. For the CDR3, the DNA is TGCGCCAGCAGCTTGGATGGGGGGATCTACGAGCAGTACTTC. This sequence encodes CASSLDGGIYEQYF.